These 31 T cell receptor beta chains were all obtained from the same sample, sequenced in a study of glioma-infiltrating T cells after dendritic cell vaccination. Generated by immunoSEQ multiplex PCR, the TCRdb table keeps only in-frame clones and is missing some. The table shows about 110,000 clones, with 90% occurring only once. As for time point: after dendritic cell vaccination, including at tumor progression/relapse. The source was blood, collected after dendritic cell vaccination. These receptors were taken from a human donor with glioblastoma.

The rearrangement joins TRBV11-2 to TRBJ1-6; 8 nucleotides match TRBD1. After removal of 6 bases from V and 5 bases from J, the junction contained 6 bases not matched to a gene. This CDR3 region has 15 residues. CDR1 and CDR2 (germline): SGHAT, FQNNGV. The CDR3 nucleotides read TGTGCCAGCAGTCTGATGGGACAGGATAATTCACCCCTCCACTTT. As protein: CASSLMGQDNSPLHF.

This clone occurred a few times. The genes are TRBV5-1 and TRBJ2-4; D might be TRBD2 (7 bases). The ends were cut back, 4 bases at V and 8 bases at J, with 19 bases in the middle. Germline values: CDR1 SGHRS, CDR2 YFSETQ. This CDR3 contains 15 residues. The CDR3 DNA reads as TGCGCCAGCAGCCGGGGGGCCGGGTTGGTGGACATTCAGTACTTC. Translating it yields CASSRGAGLVDIQYF.

This sequence joins TRBV5-4 and TRBJ1-5; D remains unclear. From germline, CDR1 is SGHNT and CDR2 YYREEE (reference sequence). With 0 bases removed from V and 1 base from J, the gap between germline ends came to 5 bases. CDR3 size: 14 residues. The CDR3 is CASSLGGSNQPQHF. CDR3 DNA: TGTGCCAGCAGCTTGGGAGGCAGCAATCAGCCCCAGCATTTT.

The chain has TRBV11-2 and TRBJ1-2, with D possibly TRBD1 on 6 matching bases. Germline lookup yields CDR1 SGHAT and CDR2 FQNNGV. The CDR3 length is 14 residues. Trimming left V 0 bases short and J 6 bases short, with 11 bases between. CDR3 residues: CASSLDGRGNGYTF. The DNA of the CDR3 is TGTGCCAGCAGCTTAGACGGCAGGGGTAATGGCTACACCTTC. Complete variable domain (other parts from reference TRBV11-2 and TRBJ1-2): EAGVAQSPRYKIIEKRQSVAFWCNPISGHATLYWYQQILGQGPKLLIQFQNNGVVDDSQLPKDRFSAERLKGVDSTLKIQPAKLEDSAVYLCASSLDGRGNGYTFGSGTRLTVV.

The V gene is TRBV18, the J gene TRBJ1-1; D might be TRBD1 (5 bases). V was shortened by 4 bases and J by 4 bases, with 7 bases between the two germline ends. Germline lookup yields CDR1 KGHSH and CDR2 LQKENI. The CDR3 has 12 amino acids. The CDR3 bases are TGTGCCAGCTCACTTAGGGGCACTGAAGCTTTCTTT. This gives the protein CASSLRGTEAFF.

V gene TRBV19 combines with J gene TRBJ1-1; D uncertain. Germline lookup yields CDR1 LNHDA and CDR2 SQIVND (reference sequence). Trimming removed 8 bases at V and 2 bases at J, with 9 bases between. The CDR3 spans 12 residues. The CDR3: CASQTQNTEAFF. The CDR3 DNA reads as TGTGCCAGTCAAACTCAAAACACTGAAGCTTTCTTT. Filled out from reference TRBV19 and TRBJ1-1, the complete variable domain reads DGGITQSPKYLFRKEGQNVTLSCEQNLNHDAMYWYRQDPGQGLRLIYYSQIVNDFQKGDIAEGYSVSREKKESFPLTVTSAQKNPTAFYLCASQTQNTEAFFGQGTRLTVV.

The rearrangement uses TRBV10-2 and TRBJ2-1; D not certain. Trimming removed 6 bases at V and 0 bases at J, with 9 bases between. This CDR3 spans 14 amino acids. Germline loops: CDR1 WSHSY, CDR2 SAAADI. CDR3 bases: TGCGCCAGCAGGTGGCGAGGCTCCTACAATGAGCAGTTCTTC. It yields the protein CASRWRGSYNEQFF.

The CDR3 nucleotides read TGTGCCAGCAGCCCCCGTCTGTCTGAAGGGGGTATCTATGGCTACACCTTC. Translated: CASSPRLSEGGIYGYTF. This chain links TRBV2 with TRBJ1-2, with D perhaps TRBD1 (6 bases). Between the trimmed V and J ends, which lost 6 bases and 4 bases, there was a span of 24 bases. The CDR3 sequence is 17 residues long. Germline-derived CDR1 and CDR2 are SNHLY and FYNNEI.

CDR3 bases: TGTGCCAGCAGCATCCGGACAGGTAGAGGAACCGGGGAGCTGTTTTTT. It yields the protein CASSIRTGRGTGELFF. The rearrangement uses TRBV11-2 and TRBJ2-2, with TRBD1 matching 7 bases. The CDR3 has 16 amino acids. Trimming took 5 bases from V and 5 from J; bases not matched to a gene: 11. Germline V CDR1 and CDR2: SGHAT, FQNNGV.

This sequence joins TRBV11-3 and TRBJ2-2; TRBD2 agrees at 9 bases. The germline V gene has CDR1 SGHNT and CDR2 YENEEA. The CDR3 contains 20 residues. Trimming removed 3 bases from V and 3 bases from J; junction bases left unmatched: 17. CDR3 nucleotide sequence: TGTGCCAGCAGCTTGACTGCCCCTTTTAGCGGGAGAGGGTACACCGGGGAGCTGTTTTTT. This encodes CASSLTAPFSGRGYTGELFF.

This chain links TRBV2 with TRBJ2-7; 8 bases map to TRBD1. Germline V gene lookup returns CDR1 SNHLY and CDR2 FYNNEI. The CDR3 contains 13 residues. V gave up 6 bases and J gave up 5 bases; unmatched junction bases: 6. In nucleotides, the CDR3 is TGTGCCAGCAGCGTGACAGGGGTCCACGAGCAGTACTTC. It specifies CASSVTGVHEQYF.

The chain is built from TRBV27 and TRBJ2-7; 8 bases match TRBD1. CDR3 length equals 14 residues. Losses at the gene ends were 2 bases for V and 4 bases for J; bases not matched to a gene: 4. In germline, CDR1 is MNHEY, CDR2 SMNVEV (reference sequence). The CDR3 reads CASSLLRGRYEQYF. The CDR3, as DNA: TGTGCCAGCAGTTTACTCAGGGGGCGTTACGAGCAGTACTTC.

This chain joins TRBV5-4 and TRBJ1-4, with 12 bases fitting TRBD1. Germline CDR1 SGHNT, CDR2 YYREEE (reference sequence). This CDR3 is 16 amino acids long. Germline trimming cut 4 bases from V and 1 base from J; bases unmatched to any gene: 2. This CDR3 is CASSRDRGLTNEKLFF. The CDR3 DNA reads TGTGCCAGCAGCAGGGACAGGGGGCTAACTAATGAAAAACTGTTTTTT. Combining the CDR3 with reference TRBV5-4 and TRBJ1-4 gives the whole variable domain ETGVTQSPTHLIKTRGQQVTLRCSSQSGHNTVSWYQQALGQGPQFIFQYYREEENGRGNFPPRFSGLQFPNYSSELNVNALELDDSALYLCASSRDRGLTNEKLFFGSGTQLSVL.

J is TRBJ1-2 and V is TRBV6-5; a possible D gene is TRBD1 (5 bases). The V end lost 0 bases, the J end lost 4 bases, and 9 bases lay between the germline ends. This CDR3 contains 14 residues. In germline, CDR1 is MNHEY, CDR2 SVGAGI. The CDR3: CASSYSGRVYGYTF. The DNA for the CDR3 is TGTGCCAGCAGTTACTCCGGCAGGGTCTATGGCTACACCTTC.

The sample holds a few counts of this clone. The chain recombines TRBV2 with TRBJ2-7, with 8 bases that match TRBD1. The J segment lost 3 bases and the V segment lost 5 bases, leaving 3 bases of the junction unmatched. The germline gives CDR1 SNHLY, CDR2 FYNNEI. The CDR3 extends over 13 amino acids. The CDR3 spells CASSRDRNYEQYF. CDR3 bases: TGTGCCAGCAGTCGGGACAGGAACTACGAGCAGTACTTC. Based on the CDR3 plus reference TRBV2 and TRBJ2-7, the full variable domain is EPEVTQTPSHQVTQMGQEVILRCVPISNHLYFYWYRQILGQKVEFLVSFYNNEISEKSEIFDDQFSVERPDGSNFTLKIRSTKLEDSAMYFCASSRDRNYEQYFGPGTRLTVT.

V and J are TRBV7-9 and TRBJ1-5, with 8 nucleotides matching TRBD1. The J segment lost 5 bases and the V segment lost 8 bases, leaving 11 bases of the junction unmatched. In germline, CDR1 is SEHNR, CDR2 FQNEAQ (reference sequence). The CDR3 totals 15 residues. CDR3 nucleotide sequence: TGTGCCAGCGGACTAACAGGGGGAGGAGATCAGCCCCAGCATTTT. It translates to CASGLTGGGDQPQHF.

This clone has a single count. This chain connects TRBV6-1 to TRBJ2-1; unclear D gene. This CDR3 has 13 amino acids. Trimming left V 0 bases short and J 10 bases short, with 10 bases between. Germline values: CDR1 MNHNS, CDR2 SASEGT. In nucleotides, the CDR3 is TGTGCCAGCAGTGAAGCGATGCAGACAGAGCAGTTCTTC. Residues: CASSEAMQTEQFF.

The gene calls are TRBV5-1 and TRBJ1-4, with D possibly TRBD1 on 6 matching bases. Germline CDR1 reads SGHRS; CDR2 reads YFSETQ. This CDR3 is built from 14 residues. Trimming removed 3 bases from V and 7 bases from J, with 13 bases in between. The CDR3 region has the DNA TGCGCCAGCAGCTCGGACAGCCTTAGTGAAAAACTGTTTTTT. Translating gives CASSSDSLSEKLFF.

Only one count was recorded for this clone. The DNA for the CDR3 is TGTGCCAGCAAAGGAGGGGGCCACACCGGGGAGCTGTTTTTT. The encoded protein is CASKGGGHTGELFF. This chain joins TRBV6-5 and TRBJ2-2, with D maybe TRBD1 (7 bases). The CDR3 is made up of 14 amino acids. Germline V gives CDR1 MNHEY, CDR2 SVGAGI. V was shortened by 7 bases and J by 3 bases, with 12 bases between the two germline ends.

The chain is built from TRBV6-1 and TRBJ1-1; 9 bases fit TRBD1. Germline values: CDR1 MNHNS, CDR2 SASEGT. This CDR3 contains 15 residues. Germline trimming cut 2 bases from V and 1 base from J; bases unmatched to any gene: 2. The CDR3 region is CASSEQDRGNTEAFF. CDR3 coding DNA: TGTGCCAGCAGTGAACAGGACAGGGGGAACACTGAAGCTTTCTTT.

CDR3 nucleotides: TGTGCCAGCAGCCGGGACAGGGACACTGAAGCTTTCTTT. This encodes CASSRDRDTEAFF. The chain joins TRBV6-1 to TRBJ1-1; 9 nucleotides agree with TRBD1. Germline lookup yields CDR1 MNHNS and CDR2 SASEGT. The V segment lost 6 bases and the J segment 3 bases; nucleotides outside the gene matches: 2. The CDR3 consists of 13 residues.

As for this clone: Here the CDR3 omits its conserved ending phenylalanine or tryptophan, so a read error is the likely source. The rearrangement links TRBV5-1 to TRBJ1-2; D is unclear. Trimming stripped 4 bases from V and 8 bases from J, with 18 bases between. The length of the CDR3 is 14 residues. Looked up from germline, CDR1 is SGHRS and CDR2 is YFSETQ. The CDR3 DNA reads as TGCGCCAGCAGCAGCGAATCCAGCTCTCCCGGCTACACCCTC. It specifies CASSSESSSPGYTL.

The V call is TRBV19, the J call TRBJ2-2; weak D call: TRBD2 (5 bases). V shed 2 bases and J shed 7 bases, with 11 bases lying between them. The CDR3 runs to 14 residues. Germline loops: CDR1 LNHDA, CDR2 SQIVND (reference sequence). In DNA, the CDR3 is TGTGCCAGTAGTATACGGGGTTCGCACGGGGAGCTGTTTTTT. Its protein is CASSIRGSHGELFF.

The rearrangement uses TRBV2 and TRBJ1-6; TRBD1 matches at 8 bases. Looked up from germline, CDR1 is SNHLY and CDR2 is FYNNEI. J was trimmed by 10 bases and V by 3 bases; bases with no gene match: 8. The CDR3 loop spans 15 amino acids. The CDR3 protein is CASSDVGQGGSPLHF. The CDR3 nucleotides read TGTGCCAGCAGTGATGTCGGACAGGGAGGGTCACCCCTCCACTTT.

The chain recombines TRBV2 with TRBJ1-1; unclear D gene. The germline CDR1 and CDR2 sequences are SNHLY and FYNNEI. This CDR3 spans 14 amino acids. V shed 6 bases and J shed 5 bases, with 16 bases lying between them. CDR3 DNA sequence: TGTGCCAGCAGGGCGGAGTCACATGGGACTGAAGCTTTCTTT. Translating it yields CASRAESHGTEAFF.

For this clone: Other DNA sequences within the sample encode an identical CDR3. The rearrangement joins TRBV13 to TRBJ1-1; tentative D call: TRBD1 (5 bases). There are 13 residues in the CDR3. CDR1 and CDR2 from the germline V gene are PRHDT and FYEKMQ (reference sequence). The germline V and J ends were trimmed by 0 bases and 5 bases, with 7 bases remaining between them. CDR3 loop: CASSLGGGTEAFF. The CDR3, as DNA: TGTGCCAGCAGCTTAGGTGGGGGGACTGAAGCTTTCTTT.

This chain uses TRBV29-1 with TRBJ2-2; D call uncertain. CDR3 length: 12 residues. V was shortened by 5 bases and J by 1 base, with 5 bases between the two germline ends. CDR1 is SQVTM and CDR2 is ANQGSEA in the germline V gene. The CDR3, as DNA: TGCAGCGTTCAGCGGAACACCGGGGAGCTGTTTTTT. This codes for CSVQRNTGELFF.

The chain employs TRBV27 and TRBJ1-1; D gene ambiguous. Trimming removed 6 bases from V and 7 bases from J, with 15 bases in between. The CDR3 has 13 amino acids. Germline assignment: CDR1 MNHEY and CDR2 SMNVEV (reference sequence). This CDR3 is CASRHDVGVEAFF. CDR3 sequence (DNA): TGTGCCAGCAGGCACGACGTGGGAGTTGAAGCTTTCTTT.

This clone was seen just once. The V call is TRBV5-1, the J call TRBJ2-7; 10 positions agree with TRBD1. V lost 0 bases, J lost 9 bases, and 6 bases stayed unmatched. CDR1 and CDR2 from the germline V gene are SGHRS and YFSETQ. The CDR3 runs to 14 residues. The CDR3 region is CASSLGDRGGGQYF. In nucleotides, the CDR3 is TGCGCCAGCAGCTTGGGGGACAGGGGCGGGGGGCAGTACTTC.

V is TRBV7-9 and J is TRBJ2-7, with D possibly TRBD2 on 6 matching bases. Between the trimmed V and J ends, which lost 3 bases and 6 bases, there was a span of 9 bases. Germline-derived CDR1 and CDR2 are SEHNR and FQNEAQ (reference sequence). The CDR3 loop spans 12 amino acids. CDR3 DNA sequence: TGTGCCAGCAGCTTCATTAGCGGCGAGCAGTACTTC. Its protein is CASSFISGEQYF.

The rearrangement uses TRBV2 and TRBJ1-2; D remains ambiguous. Germline V CDR1 and CDR2: SNHLY, FYNNEI. V gave up 7 bases and J gave up 12 bases, with 15 bases separating them. The CDR3 spans 11 residues. CDR3 sequence (DNA): TGTGCCAGCAAGGAGGTATCGGTCAACACCTTC. It is translated as CASKEVSVNTF.